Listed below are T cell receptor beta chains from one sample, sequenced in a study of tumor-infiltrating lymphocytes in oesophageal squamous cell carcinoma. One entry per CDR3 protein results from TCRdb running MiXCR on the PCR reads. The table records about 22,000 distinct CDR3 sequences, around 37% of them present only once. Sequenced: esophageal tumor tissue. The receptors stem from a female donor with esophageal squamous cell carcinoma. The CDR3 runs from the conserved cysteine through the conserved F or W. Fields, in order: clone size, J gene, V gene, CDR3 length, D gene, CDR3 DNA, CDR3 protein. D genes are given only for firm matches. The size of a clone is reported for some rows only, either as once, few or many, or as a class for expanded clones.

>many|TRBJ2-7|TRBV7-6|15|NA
TGTGCCAGCAGCTTAAGGTTAGAGTCCTACAATGAGCAGTACTTC
CASSLRLESYNEQYF
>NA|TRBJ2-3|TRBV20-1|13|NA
TGCAGTGCTAGACAAACTGGTGTCGGAGCGCAGTATTTT
CSARQTGVGAQYF
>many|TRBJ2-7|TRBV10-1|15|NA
TGCGCCAGCAGTGACCGCCGGGACCGGGCCTACGAGCAGTACTTC
CASSDRRDRAYEQYF
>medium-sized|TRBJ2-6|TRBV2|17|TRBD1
TGTGCCAGCAGTGAAACCCTTACAGGGGCTGGGGCCAACGTCCTGACTTTC
CASSETLTGAGANVLTF
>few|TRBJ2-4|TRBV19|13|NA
TGTGCCAGTAGTATAGATCTGAGGGGGGCCCGTTTCTTC
CASSIDLRGARFF
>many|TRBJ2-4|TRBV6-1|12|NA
TGTGCCAGCCTGGCGGGAAACAACATTCAGTACTTC
CASLAGNNIQYF
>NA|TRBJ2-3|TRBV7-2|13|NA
TGTGCCAGCACCTATAAGCCTACAGATACGCAGTATTTT
CASTYKPTDTQYF
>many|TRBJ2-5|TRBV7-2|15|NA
TGTGCCAGCAGCTTAGCCAGGACGAACACCGGGGAGCTGTACTTC
CASSLARTNTGELYF
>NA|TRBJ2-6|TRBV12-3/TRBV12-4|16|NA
TGTGCCAGCAGTGACAAGGAGTCCTCTGGGGCCAACGTCCTGACTTTC
CASSDKESSGANVLTF
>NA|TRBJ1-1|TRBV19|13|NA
TGTGCCAGTAGTGACCAGCAGGGCAGTGAAGCTTTCTTT
CASSDQQGSEAFF
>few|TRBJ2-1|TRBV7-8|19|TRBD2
TGTGCCAGCAGCTTATTCAGGGTTGGGGAGCGCGGGAGGGCCGGTGAGCAGTTCTTC
CASSLFRVGERGRAGEQFF
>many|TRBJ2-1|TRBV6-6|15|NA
TGTGCCAGCAGTTACGGAACGGGAGTAAACAATGAGCAGTTCTTC
CASSYGTGVNNEQFF
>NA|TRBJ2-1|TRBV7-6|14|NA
TGTGCCAGCACTATGGGGGGCGTTTACAATGAGCAGTTCTTC
CASTMGGVYNEQFF
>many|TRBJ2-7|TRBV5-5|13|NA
TGTGCCAGCAGCTTAGCGGGCTCCTACGAGCAGTACTTC
CASSLAGSYEQYF
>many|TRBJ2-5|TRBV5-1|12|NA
TGCGCCAGCAGCGAGATGAAAGAGACCCAGTACTTC
CASSEMKETQYF
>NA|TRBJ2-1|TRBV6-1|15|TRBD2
TGTGCCAGCAGTCCGCTACGAAGCGGGAGCAATGAGCAGTTCTTC
CASSPLRSGSNEQFF
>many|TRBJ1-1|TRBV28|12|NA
TGTGCCAGCAGCTTAGGGACCCCGGGAGCTTTCTTT
CASSLGTPGAFF
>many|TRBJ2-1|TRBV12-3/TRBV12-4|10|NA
TGTGCCAGCAATGGGTTGGTGCAGTTCTTC
CASNGLVQFF
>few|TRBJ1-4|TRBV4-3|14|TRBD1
TGCGCCAGCAGCTACGGGACAGGGGATGAAAAACTGTTTTTT
CASSYGTGDEKLFF
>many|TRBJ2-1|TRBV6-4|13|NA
TGTGCCAGCAGTGAAAGTACCTACAATGAGCAGTTCTTC
CASSESTYNEQFF
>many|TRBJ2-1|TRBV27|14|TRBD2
TGTGCCAGCAGTTTCGGACTAGCGGGAGGTGAGCAGTTCTTC
CASSFGLAGGEQFF
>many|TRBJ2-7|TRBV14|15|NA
TGTGCCAGCAGCCAAGATCATGGGGAGTCCTACGAGCAGTACTTC
CASSQDHGESYEQYF